Below are 28 T cell receptor beta chains sequenced from a single sample in a study of T cell repertoires in cytomegalovirus infection. Each CDR3 protein is one row after TCRdb ran MiXCR on the reads. The table lists 630,000 or so distinct CDR3 sequences, roughly 24% of them singletons, with 8% in the top ten. The sample was CD8+ T cells from PBMCs. These receptors were taken from a human donor in good health (CMV status not recorded). Some clones in this sample may be carry-over from other donors' samples.

The rearrangement links TRBV14 to TRBJ1-1; maybe TRBD1 (5 bases). Trimming left V 0 bases short and J 3 bases short, with 11 bases between. Germline V gene lookup returns CDR1 SGHDN and CDR2 FVKESK. The CDR3 loop spans 15 amino acids. The CDR3 loop is CASSQDGGRDTEAFF. The CDR3 DNA reads TGTGCCAGCAGCCAAGATGGAGGCAGGGACACTGAAGCTTTCTTT.

The chain links TRBV28 to TRBJ2-7; 7 bases agree with TRBD1. Per germline, CDR1 MDHEN and CDR2 SYDVKM. The CDR3 sequence is 15 residues long. Unmatched junction bases numbered 10, after V lost 2 bases and J lost 6 bases. The CDR3 DNA reads as TGTGCCAGCAGTTTAACCGGACAGGAGGCCTCCGAGCAGTACGTC. Protein sequence: CASSLTGQEASEQYV.

The rearrangement joins TRBV5-1 to TRBJ1-2; tentatively, D is TRBD1 (6 bases). The V gene's germline CDR1 is SGHRS and CDR2 YFSETQ. V lost 3 bases, J lost 1 base, and 13 bases lay in between. The CDR3 runs 15 residues. Here the CDR3 reads CASSSKGQINYGYTF. In DNA form, the CDR3 reads TGCGCCAGCAGCTCGAAAGGACAGATTAACTATGGCTACACCTTC.

This clonotype was detected ten times or more. The chain uses TRBV7-7 and TRBJ2-2; TRBD1 matches at 9 bases. This CDR3 has 16 amino acids. Germline V gene data show CDR1 as SSHAT and CDR2 as FNYEAQ (reference sequence). Here the CDR3 DNA reads TGTGCTAGCCGGGGATTACAGGGGGCGGACACCGGGGAGCTGTTTTTT. Protein sequence: CASRGLQGADTGELFF.

This clonotype occurred many times. The rearrangement joins TRBV19 to TRBJ2-2; D gene ambiguous. Trimming removed 5 bases from V and 7 bases from J, with 5 bases in between. Germline values: CDR1 LNHDA, CDR2 SQIVND (reference sequence). This CDR3 has 11 residues. The CDR3 DNA reads as TGTGCCAGTAGTTCATACGGGGAGCTGTTTTTT. This translates into CASSSYGELFF. Using reference TRBV19 and TRBJ2-2 for the parts outside the CDR3, the full variable domain is DGGITQSPKYLFRKEGQNVTLSCEQNLNHDAMYWYRQDPGQGLRLIYYSQIVNDFQKGDIAEGYSVSREKKESFPLTVTSAQKNPTAFYLCASSSYGELFFGEGSRLTVL.

The V and J genes are TRBV7-4 and TRBJ2-1; D gene unclear. This CDR3 has 14 residues. CDR1 and CDR2 from the germline V gene are SGHVT and SQSDAQ. The V end lost 7 bases, the J end lost 4 bases, and 14 bases lay between the germline ends. The CDR3 spells CASTIKGQYNEQFF. CDR3 DNA: TGTGCCAGCACTATAAAGGGCCAATACAATGAGCAGTTCTTC.

This clonotype appeared a few times. This rearrangement joins TRBV20-1 to TRBJ2-7; 9 bases align to TRBD1. The CDR3 spans 14 residues. The V gene's germline CDR1 is DFQATT and CDR2 SNEGSKA (reference sequence). V lost 2 bases to trimming and J lost 3 bases; unmatched junction nucleotides: 5. The CDR3 coding sequence is TGCAGTGCTAGACTACAGGGGGCGGTCTACGAGCAGTACTTC. Amino acids: CSARLQGAVYEQYF.

This chain joins TRBV27 and TRBJ2-3; 7 positions agree with TRBD1. The V gene end was trimmed by 5 bases and the J gene end by 4 bases; junction bases not matched to a gene: 9. Germline loops: CDR1 MNHEY, CDR2 SMNVEV (reference sequence). This CDR3 is built from 15 residues. CDR3 sequence: CASSTMTGLPDTQYF. The CDR3 DNA reads as TGTGCCAGCAGTACGATGACAGGGCTCCCAGATACGCAGTATTTT.

This clonotype was seen a single time. Since a much larger clone is just one base distant, this may be a read error. The chain employs TRBV19 and TRBJ2-3, with a weak D call TRBD2 (6 bases). Per the germline V gene, CDR1 is LNHDA and CDR2 is SQIVND (reference sequence). The CDR3 loop spans 14 amino acids. The CDR3 coding sequence is TGTGCCAGTAGTATCGTCACTAGCACAGATATGCAGTATTTT. Its protein product is CASSIVTSTDMQYF.

This clonotype occurred a few times. The chain is built from TRBV20-1 and TRBJ2-1; D not resolved. The V gene's germline CDR1 is DFQATT and CDR2 SNEGSKA (reference sequence). This CDR3 region has 14 residues. V was trimmed by 5 bases and J by 3 bases, leaving 14 bases between them. The CDR3 bases are TGCAGTGCTGAAAACCCCCTCCGCTACAATGAGCAGTTCTTC. This sequence encodes CSAENPLRYNEQFF.

The V call is TRBV6-2 or TRBV6-3, the J call TRBJ2-7; D is unclear. Germline CDR1 is MNHEY and CDR2 is SVGEGT. Trimming removed 5 bases at V and 1 base at J, with 12 bases between. CDR3 length: 14 amino acids. The CDR3, as DNA: TGTGCCAGCAGTCCCACGACGGGTTCCTACGAGCAGTACGTC. This codes for CASSPTTGSYEQYV.

This clonotype has more than one count but fewer than ten. The V call is TRBV12-3 or TRBV12-4, the J call TRBJ2-5; D uncertain. The germline V and J ends were trimmed by 7 bases and 5 bases, with 23 bases remaining between them. The CDR3 sequence is 16 residues long. CDR3 in amino acids: CASTQRGKVSHETQYF. CDR3 coding DNA: TGTGCCAGCACCCAGCGAGGAAAGGTCTCCCATGAGACCCAGTACTTC.

The chain's CDR3 is CSASKLAGTYEQYF. As DNA, the CDR3 is TGCAGTGCTAGTAAACTAGCGGGGACGTACGAGCAGTACTTC. V and J are TRBV20-1 and TRBJ2-7; TRBD2 agrees at 10 bases. Germline V gene sequence: CDR1 DFQATT, CDR2 SNEGSKA (reference sequence). The CDR3 totals 14 residues. Trimming removed 3 bases from V and 4 bases from J; junction bases left unmatched: 6.

The chain couples TRBV10-3 to TRBJ2-1; 9 nucleotides line up with TRBD1. The ends lost 6 bases at V and 3 bases at J; junction bases unmatched: 6. Germline lookup yields CDR1 ENHRY and CDR2 SYGVKD. CDR3 length equals 15 residues. CDR3 region: CAISPGDRDYNEQFF. The CDR3 region has the DNA TGTGCCATCAGCCCGGGGGACAGGGACTACAATGAGCAGTTCTTC.

This clonotype appeared many times. The V call is TRBV7-6, the J call TRBJ1-5; no firm D call. The CDR3 is made up of 12 amino acids. Trimming cost V 5 bases and J 7 bases, with 9 bases left between them. Germline assignment: CDR1 SGHVS and CDR2 FNYEAQ. DNA for the CDR3: TGTGCCAGCAGCGGGTTAGGGCAGCCCCAGCATTTT. Its translation is CASSGLGQPQHF.

The rearrangement uses TRBV28 and TRBJ1-1; D possibly corresponds to TRBD1 (5 bases). V was pared by 2 bases and J by 4 bases, with 14 bases between. Germline CDR1 and CDR2: MDHEN and SYDVKM. CDR3 length equals 15 residues. The DNA for the CDR3 is TGTGCCAGCAGTTTAAATAACCCAGGGCTCACTGAAGCTTTCTTT. Encoded protein: CASSLNNPGLTEAFF.

This clonotype has a handful of counts. The chain joins TRBV29-1 to TRBJ2-2; 9 positions match TRBD1. Germline V CDR1 and CDR2: SQVTM, ANQGSEA. V lost 3 bases, J lost 5 bases, and 13 bases stayed unmatched. The CDR3 loop spans 17 amino acids. The CDR3 here is CSVEQSTGGASTGELFF. The DNA for the CDR3 is TGCAGCGTTGAGCAATCTACAGGGGGCGCTTCAACCGGGGAGCTGTTTTTT.

The J gene is TRBJ2-2, the V gene TRBV6-2 or TRBV6-3; perhaps TRBD1 as D (5 bases). The length of the CDR3 is 19 residues. Per germline, CDR1 MNHEY and CDR2 SVGEGT. V was cut by 4 bases and J by 2 bases, with 23 bases left in between. CDR3 protein: CASSSSLLGHVFNTGELFF. The DNA for the CDR3 is TGTGCCAGCAGTTCAAGCCTTTTAGGACACGTCTTCAACACCGGGGAGCTGTTTTTT.

The J gene is TRBJ1-4, the V gene TRBV7-9; D gene uncertain. CDR3 length equals 14 residues. The germline V and J ends were trimmed by 7 bases and 3 bases, with 12 bases remaining between them. Germline V gene lookup returns CDR1 SEHNR and CDR2 FQNEAQ (reference sequence). The CDR3 loop is CASTPGSPNEKLFF. The CDR3 coding sequence is TGTGCCAGCACCCCGGGCAGCCCTAATGAAAAACTGTTTTTT.

At least ten counts were recorded for this clonotype. The rearrangement links TRBV7-8 to TRBJ2-5; TRBD2 aligns across 15 bases. In germline, CDR1 is SGHVS, CDR2 FQNEAQ. The CDR3 has 16 amino acids. V gave up 4 bases and J gave up 5 bases; unmatched junction bases: 5. The CDR3 bases are TGTGCCAGCAGCTCCCGGACTAGCGGGGGGGAGGAGACCCAGTACTTC. It yields the protein CASSSRTSGGEETQYF.

The V gene is TRBV28, the J gene TRBJ2-3; D is uncertain. The CDR3 consists of 14 residues. Trimming took 3 bases from V and 5 from J, leaving 12 bases between them. Looked up from germline, CDR1 is MDHEN and CDR2 is SYDVKM. The CDR3 DNA follows: TGTGCCAGCAGTTTGGAGCTCGTCGGAGATACGCAGTATTTT. Encoded protein: CASSLELVGDTQYF. Combining the CDR3 with reference TRBV28 and TRBJ2-3 gives the whole variable domain DVKVTQSSRYLVKRTGEKVFLECVQDMDHENMFWYRQDPGLGLRLIYFSYDVKMKEKGDIPEGYSVSREKKERFSLILESASTNQTSMYLCASSLELVGDTQYFGPGTRLTVL.

This clonotype showed up just a few times. The chain recombines TRBV2 with TRBJ2-7; D not resolved. Germline V gives CDR1 SNHLY, CDR2 FYNNEI. V was pared by 1 base and J by 0 bases, with 7 bases between. CDR3 length: 14 amino acids. The CDR3 reads CASSEDSLSYEQYF. For the CDR3, the DNA is TGTGCCAGCAGTGAAGACTCCCTCTCCTACGAGCAGTACTTC.

The chain carries TRBV4-2 and TRBJ2-1; no definite D call. The germline V gene encodes CDR1 LGHNA and CDR2 YNFKEQ. The V gene lost 3 bases and the J gene lost 10 bases, with 13 bases spanning the gap. CDR3 length equals 13 residues. The CDR3 nucleotides are TGTGCCAGCAGCCAGTATGTCGAGGAAGAGCAGTTCTTC. This encodes CASSQYVEEEQFF.

A word on this clonotype: A clone one base away is much larger, so this may be a read error. This chain joins TRBV7-2 and TRBJ2-1, with a tentative D call TRBD2 (5 bases). The CDR3 is 16 residues long. V was clipped by 1 base and J by 2 bases, with 12 bases between them. Germline CDR1 is SGHTA and CDR2 is FQGNSA. This CDR3 reads CASSLVSRGTYNEQFF. The CDR3 nucleotides are TGTGCCAGCAGCTTAGTGTCCCGGGGAACCTACAATGAGCAGTTCTTC.

V usage is TRBV14 and J usage is TRBJ2-7, with 14 positions matching TRBD2. This CDR3 is built from 21 residues. From germline, CDR1 is SGHDN and CDR2 FVKESK. Trimming took 0 bases from V and 2 from J; bases not matched to a gene: 15. The CDR3 DNA reads as TGTGCCAGCAGCCAAGATCGAGATTGGGAGACTAGCGGGGGGGCCCCCTACGAGCAGTACTTC. Its translation: CASSQDRDWETSGGAPYEQYF.

This sequence joins TRBV29-1 and TRBJ2-5, with 10 nucleotides matching TRBD1. Germline CDR1 SQVTM, CDR2 ANQGSEA. Losses at the gene ends were 3 bases for V and 4 bases for J; bases not matched to a gene: 8. This CDR3 region has 15 residues. The CDR3 reads CSVDETGGGGETQYF. The DNA of the CDR3 is TGCAGCGTTGACGAGACAGGGGGCGGGGGAGAGACCCAGTACTTC. The variable domain in full, completed from reference TRBV29-1 and TRBJ2-5, reads SAVISQKPSRDICQRGTSLTIQCQVDSQVTMMFWYRQQPGQSLTLIATANQGSEATYESGFVIDKFPISRPNLTFSTLTVSNMSPEDSSIYLCSVDETGGGGETQYFGPGTRLLVL.

This clonotype was seen many times. This CDR3 is CASSPTGTSSETQYF. The CDR3 region has the DNA TGTGCCAGCAGCCCTACCGGGACTAGCTCTGAGACCCAGTACTTC. The genes are TRBV28 and TRBJ2-5, with 9 bases fitting TRBD2. The V and J ends lost 6 bases and 5 bases, in that order; junction bases with no gene match: 10. In germline, CDR1 is MDHEN, CDR2 SYDVKM. The CDR3 length is 15 residues. Looking up the rest from reference TRBV28 and TRBJ2-5 gives the full variable domain: DVKVTQSSRYLVKRTGEKVFLECVQDMDHENMFWYRQDPGLGLRLIYFSYDVKMKEKGDIPEGYSVSREKKERFSLILESASTNQTSMYLCASSPTGTSSETQYFGPGTRLLVL.

V usage is TRBV7-9 and J usage is TRBJ2-1; possibly TRBD1 for D (6 bases). Germline loops: CDR1 SEHNR, CDR2 FQNEAQ (reference sequence). Trimming pared 4 bases from V and 1 base from J, leaving 11 bases between. This CDR3 is 15 amino acids long. CDR3 in amino acids: CASSSQGKSYNEQFF. DNA for the CDR3: TGTGCCAGCAGCTCACAGGGTAAATCCTACAATGAGCAGTTCTTC.